The 14 T cell receptor beta chains below all came from one sample that was sequenced in a study of prognosis after radiotherapy for stage I lung cancer. By two-round multiplex PCR, the TCR beta CDR3 was amplified from genomic DNA. Amplification during the initial PCR round employed primers specific to each TRBV and TRBJ gene. TCRdb reprocessed the multiplex PCR reads with MiXCR, giving one entry per CDR3 protein. The table has about 13,000 distinct CDR3 sequences, 25% to 30% seen once. The sequenced sample was PBMCs, obtained before or after stereotactic body radiation therapy (not recorded which). These receptors originate from a donor aged 50 or older with non-small cell lung cancer.

This clonotype has ten or more counts. The V gene is TRBV28, the J gene TRBJ1-3; 7 bases are shared with TRBD1. Germline V gene lookup returns CDR1 MDHEN and CDR2 SYDVKM. V lost 6 bases, J lost 2 bases, and 7 bases stayed unmatched. CDR3 length: 15 amino acids. CDR3 amino acids: CASRPWTGPGNTIYF. In nucleotides, the CDR3 is TGTGCCAGCAGGCCTTGGACAGGACCTGGAAACACCATATATTTT.

This clonotype was counted many times. This chain links TRBV30 with TRBJ2-1; TRBD2 agrees at 7 bases. Germline V lookup: CDR1 GTSNPN, CDR2 SVGIG (reference sequence). The CDR3 spans 14 residues. V lost 4 bases to trimming and J lost 4 bases; unmatched junction nucleotides: 7. The DNA for the CDR3 is TGTGCCTGGACCCCTAGCGGAGTTTACAATGAGCAGTTCTTC. Translating gives CAWTPSGVYNEQFF.

This clonotype showed up many times. An end of the junction does not agree with germline; a read error may underlie this. The chain couples TRBV2 to TRBJ2-2; tentative D call: TRBD1 (5 bases). Germline V gene sequence: CDR1 SNHLY, CDR2 FYNNEI. CDR3 length: 15 amino acids. CDR3 in DNA: TGTGCCAGCAGTGAGGTGTCAGGGAACACCGAGGAGCTGTTTTTT. Protein product: CASSEVSGNTEELFF.

Ten or more counts support this clonotype. V and J are TRBV20-1 and TRBJ2-4, with 10 nucleotides matching TRBD1. Germline CDR1 and CDR2: DFQATT and SNEGSKA (reference sequence). This CDR3 has 16 amino acids. Trimming removed 1 base from V and 0 bases from J; junction bases left unmatched: 3. CDR3: CSARGQGALAKNIQYF. CDR3 nucleotides: TGCAGTGCTAGAGGACAGGGGGCCCTAGCCAAAAACATTCAGTACTTC.

This clonotype is medium-sized by share. This rearrangement joins TRBV30 to TRBJ1-6; 9 bases are shared with TRBD1. The CDR3 has 13 amino acids. Germline V gene sequence: CDR1 GTSNPN, CDR2 SVGIG (reference sequence). Germline trimming cut 5 bases from V and 7 bases from J; bases unmatched to any gene: 3. For the CDR3, the DNA is TGTGCCTGGTCGGGACAGGGAAATTCACCCCTCCACTTT. This sequence encodes CAWSGQGNSPLHF.

This clonotype was detected many times. V and J are TRBV3-1 and TRBJ2-7, with D perhaps TRBD1 (7 bases). The germline CDR1 and CDR2 sequences are LGHDT and YNNKEL (reference sequence). The CDR3 has 14 amino acids. V was cut by 2 bases and J by 6 bases, with 14 bases left in between. Written as DNA, the CDR3 is TGTGCCAGCAGCCAAACCTACAGGGGAGGCGAGCAGTACTTC. This encodes CASSQTYRGGEQYF.

This clonotype was counted at least ten times. The CDR3 loop reads CASSVAGTRGVGGDTEAFF. The CDR3 DNA reads as TGTGCCAGCAGCGTAGCCGGAACACGGGGGGTAGGAGGAGACACTGAAGCTTTCTTT. The chain carries TRBV9 and TRBJ1-1, with D possibly matching TRBD1 (5 bases). CDR1 and CDR2 (germline): SGDLS, YYNGEE. V lost 0 bases and J lost 3, with 24 bases in between. CDR3 length equals 19 residues. Based on the CDR3 plus reference TRBV9 and TRBJ1-1, the full variable domain is DSGVTQTPKHLITATGQRVTLRCSPRSGDLSVYWYQQSLDQGLQFLIQYYNGEERAKGNILERFSAQQFPDLHSELNLSSLELGDSALYFCASSVAGTRGVGGDTEAFFGQGTRLTVV.

This clonotype was seen many times. The chain has TRBV5-1 and TRBJ2-1, with a possible D match to TRBD1 (5 bases). V was clipped by 3 bases and J by 4 bases, with 8 bases between them. The CDR3 contains 13 residues. Germline assignment: CDR1 SGHRS and CDR2 YFSETQ. The CDR3 region has the DNA TGCGCCAGCAGCTCAGGGTCGTACAATGAGCAGTTCTTC. It yields the protein CASSSGSYNEQFF.

This clonotype was seen at least ten times. V is TRBV2 and J is TRBJ2-5, with no clear D. This CDR3 is built from 11 residues. Germline V lookup: CDR1 SNHLY, CDR2 FYNNEI. V was pared by 4 bases and J by 1 base, with 1 base between. The CDR3 nucleotides are TGTGCCAGCAGTGCCCAAGAGACCCAGTACTTC. It specifies CASSAQETQYF.

A remark on this clonotype: A far larger clone differs by one base, so this is likely a read error. The chain has TRBV10-3 and TRBJ2-7; D is uncertain. The CDR3 sequence is 12 residues long. Trimming pared 10 bases from V and 0 bases from J, leaving 10 bases between. Germline V CDR1 and CDR2: ENHRY, SYGVKD. The CDR3 here is CATESSSYEQYF. Written as DNA, the CDR3 is TGTGCCACCGAGTCGAGCTCCTACGAGCAGTACTTC.

This clonotype qualifies as medium-sized. The gene calls are TRBV6-1 and TRBJ2-7; 8 bases map to TRBD1. V was clipped by 8 bases and J by 7 bases; unmatched bases: 13. Germline V gene sequence: CDR1 MNHNS, CDR2 SASEGT. The CDR3 length is 14 residues. CDR3 amino acids: CASEDRGGLGEQYF. DNA for the CDR3: TGTGCCAGCGAAGACAGGGGTGGCTTGGGGGAGCAGTACTTC.

In its sample, this clonotype was seen many times. This chain joins TRBV4-1 and TRBJ2-7, with no clear D. This CDR3 has 15 residues. Germline V gene sequence: CDR1 MGHRA, CDR2 YSYEKL. Trimming shortened V by 4 bases and J by 0 bases, and 13 bases separated the two germline ends. CDR3 loop: CASSPSLGYSYEQYF. DNA for the CDR3: TGCGCCAGCAGCCCCTCGCTTGGTTACTCCTACGAGCAGTACTTC.

The chain links TRBV28 to TRBJ1-2; D remains unclear. Trimming took 2 bases from V and 6 from J, leaving 10 bases between them. In germline, CDR1 is MDHEN, CDR2 SYDVKM. This CDR3 has 13 amino acids. The CDR3 is CASSLGHVDGYTF. Written as DNA, the CDR3 is TGTGCCAGCAGTTTAGGTCATGTAGATGGCTACACCTTC.

In the case of this clonotype: With a much larger clone just one base away, this may be a read error. V usage is TRBV7-2 and J usage is TRBJ2-4, with TRBD2 matching 8 bases. The CDR3 is 19 residues long. Germline-derived CDR1 and CDR2 are SGHTA and FQGNSA. In nucleotides, the CDR3 is TGTGCCAACAGCTTAGTAGGGACTAGGTCTTTTGGATCCAAAAACATTCAGTACTTC. Protein: CANSLVGTRSFGSKNIQYF.